Listed below are T cell receptor beta chains from one sample, sequenced in a study of siplizumab effects on memory and regulatory T cells. Here immunoSEQ multiplex PCR was the method, and the copy in TCRdb shows in-frame clones only, minus some. The sample lists some 100,000 clones; around 94% were seen once. What was sequenced was non-Treg CD4+ T cells sorted from blood. Every receptor here comes from a human donor in good health. Each CDR3 is given with its conserved first and last residue. The order of the fields is clone size, V gene, J gene, CDR3 protein. A row's size may be missing; if present it is once, few, many or a size class.

clone size: -; V gene: TRBV29-1; J gene: TRBJ2-1; CDR3 protein: CSVELLAGYNEQFF
clone size: -; V gene: TRBV4-1; J gene: TRBJ1-1; CDR3 protein: CASSQDEGPTEAFF
clone size: -; V gene: TRBV6-1; J gene: TRBJ1-4; CDR3 protein: CASRGTGVSEKLFF
clone size: -; V gene: TRBV5-4; J gene: TRBJ2-7; CDR3 protein: CASSLVAGPYEQYF
clone size: -; V gene: TRBV28; J gene: TRBJ1-2; CDR3 protein: CATDADSTAYGYTF
clone size: -; V gene: TRBV5-5; J gene: TRBJ1-1; CDR3 protein: CASSLPGTGGSEAFF
clone size: -; V gene: TRBV4-1; J gene: TRBJ2-7; CDR3 protein: CASSQPGTGSKQYF
clone size: -; V gene: TRBV9; J gene: TRBJ1-1; CDR3 protein: CASSVIDRGQEAFF
clone size: -; V gene: TRBV30; J gene: TRBJ2-7; CDR3 protein: CAWSTTVEQYF
clone size: -; V gene: TRBV4-1; J gene: TRBJ1-3; CDR3 protein: CASSQFFQYRDGDTIYF
clone size: -; V gene: TRBV29-1; J gene: TRBJ2-3; CDR3 protein: CSVGLAGIGLVTDTQYF
clone size: -; V gene: TRBV7-9; J gene: TRBJ2-5; CDR3 protein: CASSFKETQYF
clone size: once; V gene: TRBV5-1; J gene: TRBJ2-1; CDR3 protein: CASSRDHGDFGQFF
clone size: -; V gene: TRBV6-5; J gene: TRBJ2-3; CDR3 protein: CASSPGDISTDTQYF
clone size: -; V gene: TRBV5-1; J gene: TRBJ2-3; CDR3 protein: CASTGGGLGGTDTQYF
clone size: -; V gene: TRBV6-5; J gene: TRBJ2-3; CDR3 protein: CASSYGRFADTQYF
clone size: -; V gene: TRBV5-1; J gene: TRBJ2-3; CDR3 protein: CASSSGGGTQYF
clone size: -; V gene: TRBV19; J gene: TRBJ2-5; CDR3 protein: CASSPWDGVQETQYF
clone size: -; V gene: TRBV6-1; J gene: TRBJ2-1; CDR3 protein: CASSDESSSNSYNEQFF
clone size: -; V gene: TRBV29-1; J gene: TRBJ2-1; CDR3 protein: CSVGNHCEQFF
clone size: -; V gene: TRBV28; J gene: TRBJ1-1; CDR3 protein: CASSIQDPNTEAFF
clone size: -; V gene: TRBV2; J gene: TRBJ2-1; CDR3 protein: CASSVPSSSYNEQFF
clone size: -; V gene: TRBV5-6; J gene: TRBJ2-7; CDR3 protein: CASSLFGGQEQYF
clone size: -; V gene: TRBV7-6; J gene: TRBJ1-2; CDR3 protein: CASSLGVQGPPNYGYTF
clone size: -; V gene: TRBV15; J gene: TRBJ1-4; CDR3 protein: CATSRLNEKLFF
clone size: -; V gene: TRBV15; J gene: TRBJ1-4; CDR3 protein: CATSSRPAPNEKLFF
clone size: -; V gene: TRBV12-5; J gene: TRBJ2-7; CDR3 protein: CASGREVYEQYF
clone size: -; V gene: TRBV7-9; J gene: TRBJ2-1; CDR3 protein: CASSEWTSGRVVEQFF
clone size: once; V gene: TRBV10-1; J gene: TRBJ2-1; CDR3 protein: CASSFAGTGDNEQFF